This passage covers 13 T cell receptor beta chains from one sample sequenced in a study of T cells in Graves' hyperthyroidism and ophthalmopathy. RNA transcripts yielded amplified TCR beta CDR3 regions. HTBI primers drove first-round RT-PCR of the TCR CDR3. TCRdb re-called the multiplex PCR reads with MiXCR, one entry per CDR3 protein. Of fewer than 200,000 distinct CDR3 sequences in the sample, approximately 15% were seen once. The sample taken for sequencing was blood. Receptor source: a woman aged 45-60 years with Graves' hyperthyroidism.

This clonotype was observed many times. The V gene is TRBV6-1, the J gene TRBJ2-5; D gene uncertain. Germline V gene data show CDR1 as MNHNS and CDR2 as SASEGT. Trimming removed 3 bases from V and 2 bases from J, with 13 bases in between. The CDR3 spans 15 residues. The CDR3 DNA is TGTGCCAGCAGTGATCAGCAGCTCTTACAAGAGACCCAGTACTTC. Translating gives CASSDQQLLQETQYF.

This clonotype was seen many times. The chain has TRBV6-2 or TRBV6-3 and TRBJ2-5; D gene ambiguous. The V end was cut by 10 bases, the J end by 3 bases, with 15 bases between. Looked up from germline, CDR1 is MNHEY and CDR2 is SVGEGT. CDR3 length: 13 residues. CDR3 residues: CATFSGFKETQYF. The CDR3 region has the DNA TGTGCCACCTTCTCAGGCTTTAAAGAGACCCAGTACTTC.

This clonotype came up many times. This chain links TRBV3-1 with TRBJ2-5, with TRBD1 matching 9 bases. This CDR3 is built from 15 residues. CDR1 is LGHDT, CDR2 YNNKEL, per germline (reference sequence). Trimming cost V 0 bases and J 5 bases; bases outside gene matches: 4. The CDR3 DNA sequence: TGTGCCAGCAGCCAAGACGGGACAGGGTATGAGACCCAGTACTTC. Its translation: CASSQDGTGYETQYF.

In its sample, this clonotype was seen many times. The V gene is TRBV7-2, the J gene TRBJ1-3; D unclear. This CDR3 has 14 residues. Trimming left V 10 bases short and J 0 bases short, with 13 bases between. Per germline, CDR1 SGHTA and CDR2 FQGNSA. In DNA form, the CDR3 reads TGTGCCACGGACCCCCAGACCTCTGGAAACACCATATATTTT. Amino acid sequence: CATDPQTSGNTIYF.

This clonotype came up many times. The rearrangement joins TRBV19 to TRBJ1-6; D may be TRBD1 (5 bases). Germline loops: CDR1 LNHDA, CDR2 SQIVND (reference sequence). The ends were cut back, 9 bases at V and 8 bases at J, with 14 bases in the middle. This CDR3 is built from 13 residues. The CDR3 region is CASAREGYSPLHF. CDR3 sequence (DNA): TGTGCCAGCGCACGAGAGGGGTATTCACCCCTCCACTTT.

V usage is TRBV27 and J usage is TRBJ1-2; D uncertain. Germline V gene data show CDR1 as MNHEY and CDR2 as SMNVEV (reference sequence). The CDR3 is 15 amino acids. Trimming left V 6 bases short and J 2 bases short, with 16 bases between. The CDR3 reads CASSPLGSFNYGYTF. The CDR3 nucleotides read TGTGCCAGCAGCCCCCTAGGCAGTTTCAACTATGGCTACACCTTC.

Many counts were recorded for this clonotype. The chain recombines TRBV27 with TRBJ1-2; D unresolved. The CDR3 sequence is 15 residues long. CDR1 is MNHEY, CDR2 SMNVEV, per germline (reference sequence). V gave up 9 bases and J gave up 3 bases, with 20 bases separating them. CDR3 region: CARTIRTHLHYGYTF. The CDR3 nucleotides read TGTGCCAGAACTATCCGGACCCACCTTCACTATGGCTACACCTTC.

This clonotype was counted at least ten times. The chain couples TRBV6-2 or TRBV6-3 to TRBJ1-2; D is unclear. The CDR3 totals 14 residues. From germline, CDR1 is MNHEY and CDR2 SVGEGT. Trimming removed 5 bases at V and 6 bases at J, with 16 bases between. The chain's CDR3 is CASSDPGSRHGYTF. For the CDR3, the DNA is TGTGCCAGCAGTGACCCAGGATCCCGGCATGGCTACACCTTC.

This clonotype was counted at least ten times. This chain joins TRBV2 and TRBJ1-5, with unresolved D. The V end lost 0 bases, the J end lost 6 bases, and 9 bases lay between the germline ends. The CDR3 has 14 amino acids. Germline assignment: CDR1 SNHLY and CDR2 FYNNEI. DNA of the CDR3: TGTGCCAGCAGTGAAGCGTTGGGTTTTCAGCCCCAGCATTTT. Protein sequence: CASSEALGFQPQHF.

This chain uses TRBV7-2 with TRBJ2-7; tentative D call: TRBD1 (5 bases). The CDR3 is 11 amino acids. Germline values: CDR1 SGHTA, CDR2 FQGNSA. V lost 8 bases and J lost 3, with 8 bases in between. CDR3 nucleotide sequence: TGTGCCAGCGGGGCATACTACGAGCAGTACTTC. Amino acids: CASGAYYEQYF.

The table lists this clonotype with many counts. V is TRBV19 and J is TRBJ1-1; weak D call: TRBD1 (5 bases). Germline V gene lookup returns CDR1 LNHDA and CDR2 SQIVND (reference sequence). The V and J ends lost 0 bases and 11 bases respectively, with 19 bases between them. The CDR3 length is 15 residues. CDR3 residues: CASSIEASSGRGAFF. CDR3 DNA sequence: TGTGCCAGTAGTATAGAGGCTTCGTCCGGGCGGGGGGCTTTCTTT. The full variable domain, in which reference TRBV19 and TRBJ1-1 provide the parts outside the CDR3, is DGGITQSPKYLFRKEGQNVTLSCEQNLNHDAMYWYRQDPGQGLRLIYYSQIVNDFQKGDIAEGYSVSREKKESFPLTVTSAQKNPTAFYLCASSIEASSGRGAFFGQGTRLTVV.

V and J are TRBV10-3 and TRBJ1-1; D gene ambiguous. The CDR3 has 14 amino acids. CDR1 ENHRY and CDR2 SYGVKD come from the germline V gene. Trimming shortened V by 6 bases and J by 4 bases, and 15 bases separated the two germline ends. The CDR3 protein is CAISHRVESTEAFF. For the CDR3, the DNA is TGTGCCATCAGCCATCGGGTGGAAAGCACTGAAGCTTTCTTT.

For the CDR3, the DNA is TGTGCCAGCAGCCAAGGGCGGACTCCGTCGGTCTATGGCTACACCTTC. It translates to CASSQGRTPSVYGYTF. V is TRBV3-1 and J is TRBJ1-2, with D unclear. The V and J ends lost 1 base and 4 bases respectively, with 16 bases between them. CDR3 length equals 16 residues. Germline V gives CDR1 LGHDT, CDR2 YNNKEL (reference sequence).